The 23 T cell receptor beta chains presented below share a single source sample, sequenced in a study of regulatory T cells in long-lasting Graves disease. Library construction for TCR beta used iRepertoire HTBI primers and Arm-PCR of CDR3 regions. TCRdb analysed the multiplex PCR reads with MiXCR anew, one entry per CDR3 protein. The sample records around 500,000 distinct CDR3 sequences, around 12% being singletons. Specified time point: newly diagnosed GD, antithyroid drugs for less than 3 months. PBMC-derived RNA was used for the TCR library. The sample was also reused in another study, on T cells in Graves' hyperthyroidism and ophthalmopathy.

The source was peripheral blood mononuclear cells (PBMCs), collected at new diagnosis, from a patient treated with antithyroid drugs. Receptors originate from a woman in her 30s with Graves disease.

This clonotype has more than one count but fewer than ten. A read error is possible here, since a much larger clone lies one base away. This rearrangement joins TRBV6-2 or TRBV6-3 to TRBJ2-3; 7 bases are a match to TRBD2. CDR1 and CDR2 (germline): MNHEY, SVGEGT. This CDR3 has 16 amino acids. The trim removed 4 bases at V and 0 bases at J, leaving 7 bases unmatched. As DNA, the CDR3 is TGTGCCAGCAGTTCTTGGACTAGTCCTAGCACAGATACGCAGTATTTT. This codes for CASSSWTSPSTDTQYF.

This clonotype was recorded a few times. The rearrangement joins TRBV19 to TRBJ2-7; unclear D gene. V gave up 2 bases and J gave up 2 bases, with 10 bases separating them. Germline V gene lookup returns CDR1 LNHDA and CDR2 SQIVND (reference sequence). This CDR3 is 14 amino acids long. The CDR3 nucleotides are TGTGCCAGTAGTATATCCGGCCACACCTACGAGCAGTACTTC. Encoded protein: CASSISGHTYEQYF.

This clonotype was counted at least ten times. The CDR3 DNA reads as TGTGCCAGCAGACTACGAAGAGCAGGGGGCGGTCAAGAGACCCAGTACTTC. Translated: CASRLRRAGGGQETQYF. J is TRBJ2-5 and V is TRBV28; TRBD1 matches 8 bases. This CDR3 is built from 17 residues. Unmatched junction bases numbered 14, after V lost 6 bases and J lost 2 bases. Germline values: CDR1 MDHEN, CDR2 SYDVKM.

This clonotype has ten or more counts. CDR3 protein: CSAITTGMRNTEAFF. The CDR3 DNA follows: TGCAGTGCTATTACAACAGGGATGAGGAACACTGAAGCTTTCTTT. The chain carries TRBV20-1 and TRBJ1-1; D may be TRBD1 (6 bases). V dropped 4 bases and J dropped 1 base, with 16 bases sitting between them. This CDR3 contains 15 residues. The germline gives CDR1 DFQATT, CDR2 SNEGSKA (reference sequence).

The chain carries TRBV20-1 and TRBJ1-5; D is unresolved. From germline, CDR1 is DFQATT and CDR2 SNEGSKA (reference sequence). The CDR3 is made up of 12 amino acids. Trimming removed 4 bases at V and 6 bases at J, with 10 bases between. CDR3: CSATSVGQPQHF. The DNA of the CDR3 is TGCAGTGCTACCTCGGTTGGTCAGCCCCAGCATTTT.

This clonotype was detected many times. The gene calls are TRBV14 and TRBJ2-7; either TRBD1 or TRBD2 may fit D (5 bases each). Per germline, CDR1 SGHDN and CDR2 FVKESK. The V gene lost 3 bases and the J gene lost 2 bases, with 20 bases spanning the gap. The CDR3 runs 17 residues. The CDR3 sequence is CASSQFIVGGATYEQYF. The CDR3 DNA is TGTGCCAGCAGCCAGTTTATCGTTGGGGGTGCTACCTACGAGCAGTACTTC.

This clonotype was seen at least ten times. The chain joins TRBV29-1 to TRBJ2-1, with unresolved D. This CDR3 is built from 14 residues. V was shortened by 0 bases and J by 0 bases, with 6 bases between the two germline ends. From germline, CDR1 is SQVTM and CDR2 ANQGSEA. CDR3 in DNA: TGCAGCGTTGAAGACAAGAGCTCCTACAATGAGCAGTTCTTC. Translating gives CSVEDKSSYNEQFF.

This clonotype was found many times. The gene calls are TRBV6-2 or TRBV6-3 and TRBJ2-7, with 10 bases matching TRBD2. Germline CDR1 reads MNHEY; CDR2 reads SVGEGT. The length of the CDR3 is 17 residues. The trim removed 8 bases at V and 6 bases at J, leaving 19 bases unmatched. The CDR3 is CASVPSGSSPLSPEQYF. DNA for the CDR3: TGTGCCAGCGTCCCTAGCGGGAGTTCCCCCTTGAGCCCCGAGCAGTACTTC.

Ten or more counts support this clonotype. The chain combines TRBV7-9 with TRBJ2-7, with D uncertain. The CDR3 is 16 residues long. V lost 6 bases and J lost 0, with 18 bases in between. CDR1 SEHNR and CDR2 FQNEAQ come from the germline V gene (reference sequence). CDR3 sequence reads: CASRLTTGYVSYEQYF. The CDR3 bases are TGTGCCAGCAGACTTACCACCGGTTACGTCTCCTACGAGCAGTACTTC.

The chain carries TRBV9 and TRBJ2-1; 7 bases are a match to TRBD1. The CDR3 is made up of 14 amino acids. Germline loops: CDR1 SGDLS, CDR2 YYNGEE. V dropped 0 bases and J dropped 10; count of bases not matched to a gene: 7. The CDR3 bases are TGTGCCAGCAGCGTAGTACGTGGGGGACAGGAGCAGTTCTTC. Protein sequence: CASSVVRGGQEQFF.

This clonotype was recorded at least ten times. The chain links TRBV29-1 to TRBJ2-7, with 7 positions matching TRBD1. Germline assignment: CDR1 SQVTM and CDR2 ANQGSEA. The CDR3 consists of 12 residues. Germline trimming cut 4 bases from V and 4 bases from J; bases unmatched to any gene: 4. DNA for the CDR3: TGCAGCGTTGTAGGACAGGCATACGAGCAGTACTTC. Amino acids: CSVVGQAYEQYF.

This clonotype was seen repeatedly, ten times or more. This chain links TRBV12-3 or TRBV12-4 with TRBJ2-5; TRBD2 aligns across 10 bases. J was trimmed by 5 bases and V by 5 bases; bases with no gene match: 8. CDR3 length equals 15 residues. The CDR3 DNA follows: TGTGCCAGCAGTCGCGCTAGCGGGAGTGGCGAGACCCAGTACTTC. This translates into CASSRASGSGETQYF.

This clonotype has ten or more counts. This sequence joins TRBV6-1 and TRBJ1-1; TRBD1 matches 7 bases. The germline CDR1 and CDR2 sequences are MNHNS and SASEGT. The V and J ends lost 6 bases and 1 base, in that order; junction bases with no gene match: 5. The CDR3 runs 14 residues. The CDR3 spells CASRPGTANTEAFF. For the CDR3, the DNA is TGTGCCAGCAGACCCGGGACAGCGAACACTGAAGCTTTCTTT.

Many counts were recorded for this clonotype. The chain combines TRBV30 with TRBJ1-5; D is unclear. The CDR3 length is 13 residues. V was pared by 0 bases and J by 4 bases, with 7 bases between. Germline CDR1 reads GTSNPN; CDR2 reads SVGIG (reference sequence). CDR3 sequence reads: CAWSVSLNQPQHF. The DNA for the CDR3 is TGTGCCTGGAGTGTATCGCTGAATCAGCCCCAGCATTTT.

This chain joins TRBV19 and TRBJ2-5; a possible D gene is TRBD1 (6 bases). The CDR3 runs 16 residues. Trimming shortened V by 6 bases and J by 4 bases, and 21 bases separated the two germline ends. Germline V gives CDR1 LNHDA, CDR2 SQIVND (reference sequence). Here the CDR3 reads CASSKTNPIGGETQYF. The CDR3 DNA is TGTGCCAGTAGCAAAACGAACCCAATAGGGGGAGAGACCCAGTACTTC.

This clonotype was seen at least ten times. V usage is TRBV6-5 and J usage is TRBJ2-2, with D unclear. Germline V lookup: CDR1 MNHEY, CDR2 SVGAGI. Deletions cut 0 bases from V and 5 bases from J, with 7 bases between. This CDR3 spans 14 amino acids. DNA for the CDR3: TGTGCCAGCAGTTACTCGATTCCTACCGGGGAGCTGTTTTTT. Amino acids: CASSYSIPTGELFF.

This clonotype turned up a few times. The V and J genes are TRBV12-3 or TRBV12-4 and TRBJ2-2; D is perhaps TRBD2 (6 bases). V was clipped by 8 bases and J by 6 bases, with 13 bases between them. This CDR3 comprises 13 residues. The CDR3 loop is CASAGTLSGELFF. The CDR3, as DNA: TGTGCCAGCGCGGGGACCCTCTCCGGGGAGCTGTTTTTT.

The sample holds a few counts of this clonotype. This rearrangement joins TRBV20-1 to TRBJ1-2, with TRBD1 identical over 8 bases. The CDR3 extends over 16 amino acids. From germline, CDR1 is DFQATT and CDR2 SNEGSKA (reference sequence). V was clipped by 1 base and J by 4 bases; unmatched bases: 11. In DNA form, the CDR3 reads TGCAGTGCTAGAGGCCCCCGGGACAGGCGATCCTATGGCTACACCTTC. Translating gives CSARGPRDRRSYGYTF.

This clonotype has at least ten counts. The V call is TRBV12-3 or TRBV12-4, the J call TRBJ1-1; D perhaps matches TRBD1 (5 bases). CDR3 length: 13 amino acids. Trimming removed 6 bases from V and 4 bases from J, with 12 bases in between. In DNA form, the CDR3 reads TGTGCCAGCAGCCTCAGGGAATTCACTGAAGCTTTCTTT. It is translated as CASSLREFTEAFF.

This clonotype was detected ten times or more. The chain joins TRBV30 to TRBJ1-2, with TRBD1 identical over 8 bases. CDR3 length equals 13 residues. Per germline, CDR1 GTSNPN and CDR2 SVGIG (reference sequence). Germline trimming cut 5 bases from V and 3 bases from J; bases unmatched to any gene: 5. CDR3 sequence reads: CAWGQGEDYGYTF. In DNA form, the CDR3 reads TGTGCCTGGGGACAGGGTGAGGACTATGGCTACACCTTC.

On this clonotype itself: Without the conserved terminal phenylalanine or tryptophan, this CDR3 likely stems from a read error. This rearrangement joins TRBV6-1 to TRBJ2-1, with 11 bases that match TRBD2. V shed 8 bases, J shed 6 bases, and the junction held 3 bases outside the gene matches. CDR1 is MNHNS, CDR2 SASEGT, per germline. The CDR3 consists of 13 residues. In DNA form, the CDR3 reads TGTGCCAGCGGGCTAGCGGGAGGCAATGAGCAGTTCCTC. Its translation is CASGLAGGNEQFL.

This chain joins TRBV30 and TRBJ1-1; tentatively, D is TRBD1 (6 bases). The CDR3 covers 15 residues. The ends were cut back, 6 bases at V and 1 base at J, with 18 bases in the middle. The V gene's germline CDR1 is GTSNPN and CDR2 SVGIG (reference sequence). This CDR3 is CACQQSGTKNTEAFF. For the CDR3, the DNA is TGTGCCTGCCAACAATCGGGGACAAAGAACACTGAAGCTTTCTTT.

Ten or more counts support this clonotype. The gene calls are TRBV19 and TRBJ1-1; D remains ambiguous. Germline V CDR1 and CDR2: LNHDA, SQIVND (reference sequence). V lost 0 bases and J lost 7, with 6 bases in between. This CDR3 comprises 12 residues. The CDR3 protein is CASSIDFSEAFF. CDR3 DNA sequence: TGTGCCAGTAGTATAGATTTCAGTGAAGCTTTCTTT.